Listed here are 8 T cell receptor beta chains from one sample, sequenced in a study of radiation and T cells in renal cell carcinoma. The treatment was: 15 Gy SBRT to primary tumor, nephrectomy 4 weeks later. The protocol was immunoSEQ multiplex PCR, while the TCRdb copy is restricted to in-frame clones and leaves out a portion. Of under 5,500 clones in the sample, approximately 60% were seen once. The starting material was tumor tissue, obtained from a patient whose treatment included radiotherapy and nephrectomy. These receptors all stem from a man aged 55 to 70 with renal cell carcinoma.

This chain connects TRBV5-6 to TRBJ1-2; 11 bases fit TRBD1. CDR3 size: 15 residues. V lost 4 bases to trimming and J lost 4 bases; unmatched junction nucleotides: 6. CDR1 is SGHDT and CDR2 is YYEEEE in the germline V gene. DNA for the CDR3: TGTGCCAGCAGCGAACGGACAGGGGGCTTCTATGGCTACACCTTC. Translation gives CASSERTGGFYGYTF.

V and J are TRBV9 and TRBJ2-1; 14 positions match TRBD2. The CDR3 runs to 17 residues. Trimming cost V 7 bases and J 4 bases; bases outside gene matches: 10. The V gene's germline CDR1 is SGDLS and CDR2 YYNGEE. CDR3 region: CASDGTSGSGPYNEQFF. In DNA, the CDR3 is TGTGCCAGCGATGGGACTAGCGGGAGCGGCCCGTACAATGAGCAGTTCTTC. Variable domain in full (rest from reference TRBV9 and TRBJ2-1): DSGVTQTPKHLITATGQRVTLRCSPRSGDLSVYWYQQSLDQGLQFLIQYYNGEERAKGNILERFSAQQFPDLHSELNLSSLELGDSALYFCASDGTSGSGPYNEQFFGPGTRLTVL.

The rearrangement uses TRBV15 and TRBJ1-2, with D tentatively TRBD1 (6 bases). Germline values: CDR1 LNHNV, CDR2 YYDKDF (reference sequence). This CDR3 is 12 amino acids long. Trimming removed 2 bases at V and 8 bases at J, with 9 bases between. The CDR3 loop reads CATSRQGYGYTF. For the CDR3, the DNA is TGTGCCACCAGCAGACAGGGGTACGGCTACACCTTC.

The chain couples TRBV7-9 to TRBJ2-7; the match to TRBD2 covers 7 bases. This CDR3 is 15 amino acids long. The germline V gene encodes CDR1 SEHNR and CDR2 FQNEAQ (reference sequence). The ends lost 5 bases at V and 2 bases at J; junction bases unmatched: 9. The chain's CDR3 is CASSRRLAAAYEQYF. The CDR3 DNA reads TGTGCCAGCAGCCGTCGACTAGCAGCCGCCTACGAGCAGTACTTC.

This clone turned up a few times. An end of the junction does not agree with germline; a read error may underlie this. This CDR3 is CASSQEEGRVNGYTF. DNA of the CDR3: TGCGCCAGCAGCCAAGAGGAGGGACGAGTTAATGGCTACACCTTC. J is TRBJ1-2 and V is TRBV7-2; the D gene is possibly TRBD1 (5 bases). The CDR3 is made up of 15 amino acids. Germline V lookup: CDR1 SGHTA, CDR2 FQGNSA.

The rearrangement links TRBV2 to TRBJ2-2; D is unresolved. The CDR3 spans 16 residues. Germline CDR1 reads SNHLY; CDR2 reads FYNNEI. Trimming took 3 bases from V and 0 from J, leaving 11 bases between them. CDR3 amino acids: CASSDLPPANTGELFF. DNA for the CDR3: TGTGCCAGCAGTGATCTACCGCCTGCGAACACCGGGGAGCTGTTTTTT.

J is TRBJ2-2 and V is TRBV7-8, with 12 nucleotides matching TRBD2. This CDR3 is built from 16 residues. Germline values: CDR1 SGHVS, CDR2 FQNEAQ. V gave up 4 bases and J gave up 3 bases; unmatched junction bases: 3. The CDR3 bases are TGTGCCAGCAGCTCCAGACTAGCGGGAGACACCGGGGAGCTGTTTTTT. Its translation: CASSSRLAGDTGELFF. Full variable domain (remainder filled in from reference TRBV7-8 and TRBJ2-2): GAGVSQSPRYKVAKRGQDVALRCDPISGHVSLFWYQQALGQGPEFLTYFQNEAQLDKSGLPSDRFFAERPEGSVSTLKIQRTQQEDSAVYLCASSSRLAGDTGELFFGEGSRLTVL.

In DNA, the CDR3 is TGTGCCAGCAGCGTTGCACAGCAGAATGCCGAGCAGTACTTC. As protein: CASSVAQQNAEQYF. The chain combines TRBV9 with TRBJ2-7; D not resolved. The CDR3 sequence is 14 residues long. V lost 2 bases to trimming and J lost 6 bases, with 15 bases between them. Germline V gene data show CDR1 as SGDLS and CDR2 as YYNGEE.